This T cell receptor beta chain came from a study of blood T cell repertoires in COVID-19 (dated by TCRdb to between 2020 and 2021). Background on the whole study: Samples covering the acute and convalescent phases of COVID-19 were provided by collaborators in the United States, Italy and Spain. The prospective study material was composed of cDNA or gDNA derived from T cells, B-cell-depleted T cells, or PBMCs. The dataset comprised deeply sampled blood TCRbeta repertoires from subjects exposed to, actively infected with, or recovered from COVID-19. A freely available public database, intended as a resource for researchers studying the immune response to SARS-CoV-2, is where the repertoires were released. Samples were obtained from the ongoing ImmuneRACE study (first 160 participants) and from 1,200 or so subjects provided by 6 global collaborators. Sample metadata almost always included a de-identified subject ID, COVID-19 status, age in years and sex. Where available, HLA class I and class II types were taken from metadata supplied by the sample provider and were not determined by assay-based typing.

Whole blood was collected in K2EDTA tubes by collaborating institutions according to the institutions' own protocols. For TCRbeta analysis, collaborators shipped samples in one of three forms: frozen whole blood, isolated PBMCs, or DNA extracted from either of those sample types. To note about this clone: This clone's antigen is unknown. Per-base qualities were not stored, and no clone one base away is much larger.

The CDR3 spans 13 residues, from the cysteine through the phenylalanine. Just the 39-base CDR3 DNA is kept, in frame starting at base 1. V and J are trimmed by 4 bases and 6 bases, and the gene matches miss 5 bases of the junction. Overall study outcomes, separate from this receptor: Clinical and demographic metadata were provided uncurated, with the amount varying by source and participant.

TCRbeta CDR3 regions were amplified from genomic DNA using the immunoSEQ Assay, a bias-controlled multiplex PCR. On the authors' methods: Within the assay, amplification of reference gene primers was used to estimate how many nucleated cells each sample contained. To quantify the absolute abundance of each unique TCRbeta CDR3 rearrangement, sequence reads were collapsed and filtered. For each sample, productive Simpson clonality was calculated by taking the square root of Simpson's diversity index across productive rearrangements. Drawn from immuneACCESS, this table holds only the in-frame rearrangements with V and J called that TCRdb kept. Clones are partly lost; checked studies trace under half to an unresolved V gene and leave the rest unexplained. The DNA gave D and trimming, while V, J and clone size come from that table. Counted in this sample were about 200,000 clones; approximately 84% of them appeared once. Together, the top ten hold about 5% of the sample.

The sequenced material came from peripheral blood. Rearrangement joined TRBV12-3 or TRBV12-4 to TRBJ1-2, with 7 central nucleotides matching TRBD1. The sequence came from an elderly woman with acute or convalescent COVID-19. The CDR3 is CASSYRGSDGYTF. The sequence in DNA is TGTGCCAGCAGTTACAGGGGCTCCGATGGCTACACCTTC.